This is a list of T cell receptor beta chains from one sample in a study of regulatory T cells in long-lasting Graves disease. TCRdb used MiXCR to reprocess the multiplex PCR reads, holding one entry per CDR3 protein. The sample includes around 510,000 distinct CDR3 sequences, around 20% of them seen just once. This specimen consisted of peripheral blood mononuclear cells (PBMCs), obtained when the disease was refractory, from a patient treated with antithyroid drugs. These receptors originate from a female donor with Graves disease. CDR3s include the opening cysteine and the closing phenylalanine or tryptophan. Fields, in order: V gene, D gene, J gene, CDR3 protein. The D gene is left open where the match is weak.

V: TRBV7-9
D: NA
J: TRBJ1-1
CDR3: CASSLAAADEAFF

V: TRBV7-2
D: NA
J: TRBJ2-4
CDR3: CASSLGGNSRNIQYF

V: TRBV5-1
D: NA
J: TRBJ1-1
CDR3: CASSDTGTEAFF

V: TRBV10-3
D: TRBD2
J: TRBJ2-7
CDR3: CAITSGSSDEQYF

V: TRBV7-9
D: TRBD1
J: TRBJ1-4
CDR3: CASSRDRGGEKLFF

V: TRBV28
D: TRBD1
J: TRBJ2-2
CDR3: CASSRDSYTGELFF

V: TRBV4-1
D: NA
J: TRBJ1-2
CDR3: CASSQDWRATNYGYTF

V: TRBV7-9
D: TRBD2
J: TRBJ2-7
CDR3: CASSLDGLAAYEQYF

V: TRBV3-1
D: TRBD1
J: TRBJ1-1
CDR3: CASSDLLTGMNTEAFF

V: TRBV28
D: NA
J: TRBJ1-2
CDR3: CASSSHLMDGYTF

V: TRBV29-1
D: TRBD1
J: TRBJ2-5
CDR3: CSVAQRDRAQETQYF

V: TRBV6-2/TRBV6-3
D: NA
J: TRBJ1-1
CDR3: CASSYEIWVSGNTEAFF

V: TRBV2
D: TRBD2
J: TRBJ2-1
CDR3: CASGDPGLAGVNEQFF

V: TRBV29-1
D: NA
J: TRBJ2-7
CDR3: CSVEDPGESSGYEQYF

V: TRBV28
D: TRBD1
J: TRBJ1-1
CDR3: CASRTIFFGTAANTEAFF

V: TRBV13
D: TRBD1
J: TRBJ1-1
CDR3: CASSLRTGGATEAFF